This T cell receptor (beta chain) was identified during a study of blood T cell repertoires in COVID-19. Here immunoSEQ multiplex PCR was the method, and the copy in TCRdb shows in-frame clones only, minus some. The profile shows around 300,000 clones, about 87% of them singletons. The sequenced sample consisted of peripheral blood. The receptor comes from a woman aged 45-65 years with COVID-19, enrolled during active disease.

The CDR3 nucleotides are TGTGCCAGCAGTTATGAGGCAGAGGAGGGTGAAAAACTGTTTTTT. Protein: CASSYEAEEGEKLFF. The genes are TRBV6-6 and TRBJ1-4; no clear D gene. Trimming cost V 3 bases and J 7 bases, with 15 bases left between them. CDR1 MNHNY and CDR2 SVGAGI come from the germline V gene (reference sequence). The CDR3 covers 15 residues.